Presented here are 13 T cell receptor beta chains from one specimen sequenced in a study of T cell responses to AZD1222 COVID-19 vaccine. The method was immunoSEQ multiplex PCR; TCRdb's version includes in-frame clones alone and lacks a portion of them. The table includes about 130,000 clones, more than 90% detected once. Here the sequenced sample was peripheral blood, taken 28 days after the second AZD1222 dose. These receptor sequences come from an adult who received the AZD1222 COVID-19 vaccine.

The V call is TRBV3-1 (or the pseudogene TRBV3-2), the J call TRBJ2-6; D unclear. V lost 1 base to trimming and J lost 2 bases, with 3 bases between them. Germline V lookup: CDR1 LGHDT, CDR2 YNNKEL (reference sequence). CDR3 length: 14 amino acids. Here the CDR3 reads CASSQVPGANVLTF. The CDR3 coding sequence is TGTGCCAGCAGCCAAGTCCCTGGGGCCAACGTCCTGACTTTC.

V is TRBV4-3 and J is TRBJ1-2, with TRBD1 identical over 9 bases. This CDR3 comprises 16 residues. Trimming removed 1 base from V and 8 bases from J; junction bases left unmatched: 11. CDR1 is LGHNA and CDR2 is YSLEER in the germline V gene. CDR3 sequence (DNA): TGCGCCAGCAGCCAAGGCGGACCGGGACAGGGTTACGGCTACACCTTC. Translation gives CASSQGGPGQGYGYTF.

The V and J genes are TRBV6-1 and TRBJ2-3; 9 bases align to TRBD2. The CDR3 length is 16 residues. The ends lost 3 bases at V and 2 bases at J; junction bases unmatched: 6. Germline CDR1 reads MNHNS; CDR2 reads SASEGT. CDR3 loop: CASSDLAGEYTDTQYF. The CDR3 DNA follows: TGTGCCAGCAGTGACTTAGCGGGAGAGTACACAGATACGCAGTATTTT.

As DNA, the CDR3 is TGTGCCAGCAGCCAGGACCCCAGGGGAGGGTATGGCTACACCTTC. Protein sequence: CASSQDPRGGYGYTF. The chain links TRBV3-1 (or the pseudogene TRBV3-2) to TRBJ1-2, with TRBD1 as a possible D gene (6 bases). The CDR3 length is 15 residues. The germline gives CDR1 LGHDT, CDR2 YNNKEL (reference sequence). V lost 3 bases, J lost 5 bases, and 16 bases lay in between.

V usage is TRBV5-1 and J usage is TRBJ1-1; D is perhaps TRBD1 (6 bases). CDR1 and CDR2 from the germline V gene are SGHRS and YFSETQ. The CDR3 spans 16 residues. V dropped 4 bases and J dropped 1 base, with 17 bases sitting between them. DNA for the CDR3: TGCGCCAGCAGCCCCCTTGGGGGGCAAGGGAACACTGAAGCTTTCTTT. Translation gives CASSPLGGQGNTEAFF.

The chain joins TRBV7-3 to TRBJ2-3; D tentatively fits TRBD1 or TRBD2 (5 bases each). CDR1 is SGHTA, CDR2 FQGTGA, per germline. Trimming removed 6 bases at V and 1 base at J, with 11 bases between. This CDR3 is built from 14 residues. The CDR3, as DNA: TGTGCCAGCAGGAGGGGCGGACGCACAGATACGCAGTATTTT. Its protein product is CASRRGGRTDTQYF.

This chain connects TRBV6-5 to TRBJ1-1; D ambiguous. Germline CDR1 MNHEY, CDR2 SVGAGI. The V and J ends lost 2 bases and 1 base respectively, with 11 bases between them. This CDR3 spans 15 amino acids. The CDR3 region is CASSYQRSGNTEAFF. In DNA, the CDR3 is TGTGCCAGCAGTTACCAGAGGAGTGGGAACACTGAAGCTTTCTTT.

The J gene is TRBJ1-6, the V gene TRBV28; D gene uncertain. Germline CDR1 reads MDHEN; CDR2 reads SYDVKM. The CDR3 totals 12 residues. Trimming stripped 5 bases from V and 5 bases from J, with 4 bases between. CDR3 bases: TGTGCCAGCAGTCCCGATAATTCACCCCTCCACTTT. Translating gives CASSPDNSPLHF.

This clone has just a few counts. The gene calls are TRBV19 and TRBJ1-5, with 9 bases lining up with TRBD1. Germline assignment: CDR1 LNHDA and CDR2 SQIVND (reference sequence). CDR3 size: 16 residues. J gave up 3 bases and V 0 bases, and 3 bases lay outside the gene matches. The CDR3 bases are TGTGCCAGTAGTATAGAGGGGACAGGGTTCAATCAGCCCCAGCATTTT. Translating it yields CASSIEGTGFNQPQHF.

This rearrangement joins TRBV3-1 (or the pseudogene TRBV3-2) to TRBJ2-6, with 8 bases aligning to TRBD1. J was trimmed by 4 bases and V by 4 bases; bases with no gene match: 9. The CDR3 extends over 17 amino acids. Germline assignment: CDR1 LGHDT and CDR2 YNNKEL (reference sequence). The CDR3: CASSPARTGFGANVLTF. The CDR3 nucleotides are TGTGCCAGCAGCCCAGCCCGGACAGGGTTCGGGGCCAACGTCCTGACTTTC.

The chain links TRBV4-3 to TRBJ2-7; 11 nucleotides match TRBD2. There are 19 residues in the CDR3. J lost 0 bases, V lost 1 base, and 11 bases had no gene match. Germline V gives CDR1 LGHNA, CDR2 YSLEER. The CDR3 loop reads CASSQGGLAGGPSSYEQYV. Written as DNA, the CDR3 is TGCGCCAGCAGCCAAGGAGGCCTAGCGGGAGGTCCAAGCTCCTACGAGCAGTACGTC.

This clone came up once. CDR3: CASSPSSRSSYNEQFF. CDR3 nucleotides: TGTGCCAGCAGCCCTTCTAGCAGAAGCTCCTACAATGAGCAGTTCTTC. V is TRBV3-1 (or the pseudogene TRBV3-2) and J is TRBJ2-1; TRBD2 is a possible D gene (5 bases). Germline V gene data show CDR1 as LGHDT and CDR2 as YNNKEL (reference sequence). The V end lost 4 bases, the J end lost 0 bases, and 13 bases lay between the germline ends. The CDR3 has 16 residues.

The chain carries TRBV24-1 and TRBJ1-2, with a tentative D call TRBD1 (6 bases). The CDR3 sequence is 15 residues long. CDR1 and CDR2 from the germline V gene are KGHDR and SFDVKD. Trimming removed 5 bases at V and 5 bases at J, with 17 bases between. In nucleotides, the CDR3 is TGTGCCACCAGTGGGGGACAAGATAACGATTATGGCTACACCTTC. Its translation is CATSGGQDNDYGYTF.